The source of this T cell receptor (beta chain) is a study of OX40 agonist ivuxolimab in advanced cancers. Study-level points and caveats: CD4+ T cells averaged fewer expanded clones than CD8+ T cells. No antigen was identified for the clonally expanded peripheral T cells. In a subset of nonresponders, normalized T-cell clonal expansion was also low. Among patients with partial responses at 0.1-3.0 mg/kg, clonal expansion was among the lowest.

About this clone: Its antigen is not known.

Method: immunoSEQ multiplex PCR; TCRdb's copy keeps in-frame clones and lacks some. The sample contains 80,000 to 100,000 clones, roughly 90% of which appear only once. In germline, CDR1 is SGHTS, CDR2 YDEGEE. The CDR3 loop spans 16 amino acids. Trimming pared 4 bases from V and 2 bases from J, leaving 19 bases between. The sample consisted of CD4+ or CD8+ T cells sorted from blood, taken in a trial of the OX40 agonist ivuxolimab. This TCR derives from an adult with an advanced solid tumor such as melanoma, head and neck, liver or kidney cancer. The gene calls are TRBV5-8 and TRBJ2-7; the D gene is possibly TRBD1 (5 bases). CDR3 in DNA: TGTGCCAGCAGCCCAGACAGTGCCCTTCCTACCTACGAGCAGTACTTC. Amino acids: CASSPDSALPTYEQYF.